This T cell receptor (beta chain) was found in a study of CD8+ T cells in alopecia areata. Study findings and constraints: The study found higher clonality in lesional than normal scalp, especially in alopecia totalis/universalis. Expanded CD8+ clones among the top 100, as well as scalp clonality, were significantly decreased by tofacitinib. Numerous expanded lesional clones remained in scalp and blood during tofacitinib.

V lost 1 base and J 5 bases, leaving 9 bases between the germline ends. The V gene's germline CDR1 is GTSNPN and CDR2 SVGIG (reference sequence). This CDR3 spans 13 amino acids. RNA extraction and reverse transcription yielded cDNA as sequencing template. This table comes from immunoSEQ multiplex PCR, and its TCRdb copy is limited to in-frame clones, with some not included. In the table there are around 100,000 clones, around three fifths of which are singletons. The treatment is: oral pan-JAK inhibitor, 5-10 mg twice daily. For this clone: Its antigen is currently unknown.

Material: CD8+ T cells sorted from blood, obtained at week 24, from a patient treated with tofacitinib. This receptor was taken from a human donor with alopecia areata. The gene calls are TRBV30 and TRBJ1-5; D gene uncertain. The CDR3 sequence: CAWSAAAYQPQHF. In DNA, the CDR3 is TGTGCCTGGAGTGCGGCAGCTTATCAGCCCCAGCATTTT.